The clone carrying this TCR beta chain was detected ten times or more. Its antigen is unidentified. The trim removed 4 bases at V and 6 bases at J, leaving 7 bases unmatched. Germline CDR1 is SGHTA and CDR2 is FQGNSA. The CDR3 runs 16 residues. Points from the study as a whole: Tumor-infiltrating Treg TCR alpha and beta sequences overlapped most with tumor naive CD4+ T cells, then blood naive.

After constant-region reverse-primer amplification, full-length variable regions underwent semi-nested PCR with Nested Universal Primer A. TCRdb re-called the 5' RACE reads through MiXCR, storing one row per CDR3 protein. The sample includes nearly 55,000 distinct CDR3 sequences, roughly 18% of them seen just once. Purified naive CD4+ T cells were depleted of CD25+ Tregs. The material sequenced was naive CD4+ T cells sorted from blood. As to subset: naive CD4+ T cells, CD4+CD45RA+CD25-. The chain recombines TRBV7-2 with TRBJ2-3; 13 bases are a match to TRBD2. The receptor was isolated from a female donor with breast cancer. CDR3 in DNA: TGTGCCAGCAGCTCCGGGACTAGCGGGGCCCTGGATACGCAGTATTTT. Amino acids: CASSSGTSGALDTQYF.